Presented here are 3 T cell receptor beta chains from one specimen sequenced in a study of blood T cell repertoires in COVID-19. Sequencing used immunoSEQ multiplex PCR; TCRdb keeps in-frame clones, though not all of them. The sample consists of 200,000 or so clones, about 89% of them appearing once. Source material: peripheral blood. The source of these receptors is a man in his fifties or sixties who had recovered from COVID-19.

The chain uses TRBV19 and TRBJ1-4; D not resolved. The CDR3 has 14 amino acids. Germline CDR1 is LNHDA and CDR2 is SQIVND (reference sequence). The V end was cut by 6 bases, the J end by 0 bases, with 8 bases between. The CDR3 DNA reads TGTGCCAGTAGGTCGGTTGCAACTAATGAAAAACTGTTTTTT. This codes for CASRSVATNEKLFF.

The J gene is TRBJ1-5, the V gene TRBV20-1, with no clear D. The germline gives CDR1 DFQATT, CDR2 SNEGSKA (reference sequence). V gave up 3 bases and J gave up 0 bases, with 9 bases separating them. The CDR3 runs to 14 residues. CDR3 residues: CSASPGNSNQPQHF. Here the CDR3 DNA reads TGCAGTGCTAGTCCCGGGAATAGCAATCAGCCCCAGCATTTT.

This chain joins TRBV2 and TRBJ2-5; D might be TRBD2 (6 bases). CDR1 and CDR2 (germline): SNHLY, FYNNEI. This CDR3 contains 15 residues. With 7 bases removed from V and 3 bases from J, the gap between germline ends came to 18 bases. The CDR3 DNA reads TGTGCCAGCACGAGTACGCGGGGTAAAAAAGAGACCCAGTACTTC. Translation gives CASTSTRGKKETQYF.